The clone carrying this T cell receptor beta chain was counted at least ten times. The antigen is undetermined. From the 5' RACE reads, TCRdb called clonotypes with MiXCR, one entry per CDR3 protein. The sample includes about 220,000 distinct CDR3 sequences, roughly a tenth of them seen just once. These data come from a study of CD8 T cells in ankylosing spondylitis. CDR3 length equals 15 residues. Germline CDR1 LGHDT, CDR2 YNNKEL (reference sequence). Trimming removed 1 base from V and 4 bases from J, with 13 bases in between. Study-level points and caveats: Past research had described some motif variants in reactive arthritis synovial fluid and blood. What appeared characteristic of ankylosing spondylitis blood was a TCR beta motif of several highly homologous variants. Significantly higher representation of disease-linked clones was reported for matched ankylosing spondylitis synovial fluid.

The sequence derives from a male donor with ankylosing spondylitis or in good health (not recorded which). The chain employs TRBV3-1 and TRBJ2-5; D remains unclear. Sequenced: blood, either unsorted or a sorted T cell fraction (not recorded which). The CDR3 DNA is TGTGCCAGCAGCCAAGCTCTTAGCAGAGGAGAGACCCAGTACTTC. Its translation: CASSQALSRGETQYF.